This TCR beta chain derives from a study of T cell responses to AZD1222 COVID-19 vaccine. Notes on this clone: The antigen remains unidentified.

Points from the study as a whole: Within unmutated variant regions lay the reported targets of nearly half of spike-specific TCRs. Seropositivity was recorded at baseline in only a handful of AZD1222 recipients. Donors were mostly white British, more females; clonal diversity possibly underestimated.

Only in-frame clones appear in the TCRdb table, and some are missing; sequencing was by immunoSEQ multiplex PCR. This sample carries fewer than 200,000 clones, approximately 90% of them seen once, and the ten largest clones take approximately 4%. This sequence originates from an adult who received the MenACWY meningococcal vaccine as a control. The sequencing used peripheral blood, collected 28 days after the second dose of the MenACWY control vaccine.

For the CDR3, the DNA is TGTGCCACCAGCGCCCGCGGTCGGGGGCGGGCCTACAATGAGCAGTTCTTC. It is translated as CATSARGRGRAYNEQFF. V gene TRBV15 combines with J gene TRBJ2-1, with D perhaps being TRBD1 or TRBD2 (6 bases each). Germline lookup yields CDR1 LNHNV and CDR2 YYDKDF (reference sequence). The CDR3 runs 17 residues. V was trimmed by 5 bases and J by 2 bases, leaving 19 bases between them.